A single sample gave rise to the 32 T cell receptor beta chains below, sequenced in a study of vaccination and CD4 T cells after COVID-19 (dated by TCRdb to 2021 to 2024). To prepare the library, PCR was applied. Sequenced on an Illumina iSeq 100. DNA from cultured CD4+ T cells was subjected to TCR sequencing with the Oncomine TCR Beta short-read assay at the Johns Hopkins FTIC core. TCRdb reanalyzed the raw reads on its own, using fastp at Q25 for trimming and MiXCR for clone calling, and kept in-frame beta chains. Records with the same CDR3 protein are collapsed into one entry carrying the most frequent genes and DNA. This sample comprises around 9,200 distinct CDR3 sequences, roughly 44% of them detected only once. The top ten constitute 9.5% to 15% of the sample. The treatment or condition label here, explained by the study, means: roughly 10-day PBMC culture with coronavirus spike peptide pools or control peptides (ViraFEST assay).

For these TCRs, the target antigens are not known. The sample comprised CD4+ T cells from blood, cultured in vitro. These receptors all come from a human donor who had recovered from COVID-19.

CDR3 protein: CASSTRTDTQYF. The CDR3 DNA reads as TGTGCCAGTAGTACCCGTACAGATACGCAGTATTTT. The chain is built from TRBV19 and TRBJ2-3; D unresolved. The germline V gene encodes CDR1 LNHDA and CDR2 SQIVND (reference sequence). CDR3 length equals 12 residues. V lost 4 bases and J lost 3, with 5 bases in between.

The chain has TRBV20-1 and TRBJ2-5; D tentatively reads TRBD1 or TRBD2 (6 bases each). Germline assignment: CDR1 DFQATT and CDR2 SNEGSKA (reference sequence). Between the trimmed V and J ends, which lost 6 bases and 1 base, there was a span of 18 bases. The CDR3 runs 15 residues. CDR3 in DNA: TGCAGTGCACCGGAGGGGGAGCCTTTCCAAGAGACCCAGTACTTC. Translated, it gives CSAPEGEPFQETQYF.

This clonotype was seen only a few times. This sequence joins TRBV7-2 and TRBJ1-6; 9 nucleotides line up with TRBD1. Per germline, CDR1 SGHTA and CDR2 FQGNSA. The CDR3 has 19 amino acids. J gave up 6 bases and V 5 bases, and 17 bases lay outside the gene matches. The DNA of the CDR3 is TGTGCCAGCAGCATATACTACCACACAGGGGGCGATCGTAATTCACCCCTCCACTTT. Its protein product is CASSIYYHTGGDRNSPLHF.

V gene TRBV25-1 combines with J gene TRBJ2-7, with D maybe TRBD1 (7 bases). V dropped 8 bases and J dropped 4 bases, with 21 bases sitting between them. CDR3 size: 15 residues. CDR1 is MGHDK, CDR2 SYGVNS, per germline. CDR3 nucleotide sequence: TGTGCCAGCCCCCGCGGGGACAGCTCACTTTACGAGCAGTACTTC. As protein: CASPRGDSSLYEQYF.

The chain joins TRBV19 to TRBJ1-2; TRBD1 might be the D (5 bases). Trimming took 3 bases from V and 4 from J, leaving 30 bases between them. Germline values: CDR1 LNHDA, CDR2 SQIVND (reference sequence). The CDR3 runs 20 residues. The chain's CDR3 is CASSIGGPRSSKRRGYGYTF. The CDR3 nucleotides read TGTGCCAGTAGTATTGGGGGTCCGAGATCTTCAAAGAGGAGGGGCTATGGCTACACCTTC.

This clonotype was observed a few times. CDR3 sequence (DNA): TGTGCCAGCAGCTTGGGACTAGCGGGAGGGCAAGAGACCCAGTACTTC. Residues: CASSLGLAGGQETQYF. The chain combines TRBV7-7 with TRBJ2-5; 16 nucleotides line up with TRBD2. The trim removed 3 bases at V and 2 bases at J, leaving 0 bases unmatched. This CDR3 contains 16 residues. Germline V CDR1 and CDR2: SSHAT, FNYEAQ (reference sequence).

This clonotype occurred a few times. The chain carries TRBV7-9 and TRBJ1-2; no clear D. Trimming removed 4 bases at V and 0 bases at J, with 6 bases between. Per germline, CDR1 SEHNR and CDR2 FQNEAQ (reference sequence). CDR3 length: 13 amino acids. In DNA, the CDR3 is TGTGCCAGCAGCTATGCTTCTAACTATGGCTACACCTTC. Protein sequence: CASSYASNYGYTF.

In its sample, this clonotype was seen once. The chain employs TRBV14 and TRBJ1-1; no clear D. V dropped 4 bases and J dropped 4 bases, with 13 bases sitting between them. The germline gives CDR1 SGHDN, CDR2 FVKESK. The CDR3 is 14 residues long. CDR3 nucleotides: TGTGCCAGCAGCCCCTCCGTTGGTGGCACTGAAGCTTTCTTT. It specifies CASSPSVGGTEAFF.

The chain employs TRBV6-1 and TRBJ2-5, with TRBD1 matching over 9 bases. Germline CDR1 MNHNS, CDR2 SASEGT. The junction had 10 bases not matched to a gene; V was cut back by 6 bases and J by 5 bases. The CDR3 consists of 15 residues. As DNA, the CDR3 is TGTGCCAGCAGCCCGGGACAGGGAGGACTCGAGACCCAGTACTTC. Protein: CASSPGQGGLETQYF.

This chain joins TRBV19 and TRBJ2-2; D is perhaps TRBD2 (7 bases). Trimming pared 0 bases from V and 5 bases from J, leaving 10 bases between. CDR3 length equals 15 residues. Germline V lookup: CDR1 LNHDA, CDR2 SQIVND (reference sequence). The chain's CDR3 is CASSIEGGRTGELFF. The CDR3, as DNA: TGTGCCAGTAGTATAGAGGGGGGGCGAACCGGGGAGCTGTTTTTT.

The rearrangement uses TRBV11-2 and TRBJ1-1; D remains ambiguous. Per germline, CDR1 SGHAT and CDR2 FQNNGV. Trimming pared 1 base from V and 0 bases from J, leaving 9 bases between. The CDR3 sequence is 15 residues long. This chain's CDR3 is CASSLVQPLNTEAFF. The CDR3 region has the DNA TGTGCCAGCAGCTTAGTTCAGCCCTTGAACACTGAAGCTTTCTTT.

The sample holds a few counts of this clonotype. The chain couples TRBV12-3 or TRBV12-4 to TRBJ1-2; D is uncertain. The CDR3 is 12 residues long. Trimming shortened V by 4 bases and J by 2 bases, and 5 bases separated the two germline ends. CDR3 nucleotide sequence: TGTGCCAGCAGTTCGACGAACTATGGCTACACCTTC. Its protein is CASSSTNYGYTF.

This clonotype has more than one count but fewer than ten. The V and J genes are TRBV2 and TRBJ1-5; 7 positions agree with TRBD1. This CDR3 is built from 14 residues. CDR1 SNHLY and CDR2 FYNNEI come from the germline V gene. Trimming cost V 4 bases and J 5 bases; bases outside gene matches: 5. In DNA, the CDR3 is TGTGCCAGCAGTGCCGAGACAGGGCATCAGCCCCAGCATTTT. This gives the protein CASSAETGHQPQHF. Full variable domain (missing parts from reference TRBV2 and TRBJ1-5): EPEVTQTPSHQVTQMGQEVILRCVPISNHLYFYWYRQILGQKVEFLVSFYNNEISEKSEIFDDQFSVERPDGSNFTLKIRSTKLEDSAMYFCASSAETGHQPQHFGDGTRLSIL.

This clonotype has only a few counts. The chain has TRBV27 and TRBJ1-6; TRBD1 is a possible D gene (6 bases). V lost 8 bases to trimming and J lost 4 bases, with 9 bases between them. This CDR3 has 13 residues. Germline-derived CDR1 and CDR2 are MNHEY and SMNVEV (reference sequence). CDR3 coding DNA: TGTGCCAGCGGGCAGGGGTATAATTCACCCCTCCACTTT. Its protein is CASGQGYNSPLHF.

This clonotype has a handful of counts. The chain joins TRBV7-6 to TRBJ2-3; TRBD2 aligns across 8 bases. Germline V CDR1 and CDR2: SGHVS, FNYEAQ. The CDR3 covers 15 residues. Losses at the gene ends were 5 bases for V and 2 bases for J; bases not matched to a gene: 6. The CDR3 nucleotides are TGTGCCAGCAGCCTCGGCGGGGGGATCACAGATACGCAGTATTTT. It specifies CASSLGGGITDTQYF.

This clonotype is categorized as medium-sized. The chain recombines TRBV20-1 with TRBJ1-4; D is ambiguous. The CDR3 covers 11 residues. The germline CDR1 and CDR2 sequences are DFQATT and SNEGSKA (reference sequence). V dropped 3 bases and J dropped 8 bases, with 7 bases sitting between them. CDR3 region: CSASTREKLFF. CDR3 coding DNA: TGCAGTGCTAGTACCCGGGAAAAACTGTTTTTT.

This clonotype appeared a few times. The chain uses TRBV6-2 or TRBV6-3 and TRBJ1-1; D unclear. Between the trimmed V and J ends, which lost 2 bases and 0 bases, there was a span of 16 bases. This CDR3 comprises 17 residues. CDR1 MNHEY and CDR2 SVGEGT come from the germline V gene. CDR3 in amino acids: CASSYRRRLTMNTEAFF. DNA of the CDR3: TGTGCCAGCAGTTACCGCCGGCGCCTAACTATGAACACTGAAGCTTTCTTT.

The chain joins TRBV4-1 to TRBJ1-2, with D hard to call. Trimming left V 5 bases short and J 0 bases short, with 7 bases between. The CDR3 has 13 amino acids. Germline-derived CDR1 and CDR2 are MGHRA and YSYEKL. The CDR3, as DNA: TGCGCCAGCAGCTTGACCCCTAACTATGGCTACACCTTC. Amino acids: CASSLTPNYGYTF.

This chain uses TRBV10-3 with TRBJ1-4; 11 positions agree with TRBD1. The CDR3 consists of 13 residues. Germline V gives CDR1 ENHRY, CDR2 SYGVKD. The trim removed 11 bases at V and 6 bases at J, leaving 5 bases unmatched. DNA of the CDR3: TGTGCCTCCCGGGGACAGGGGGATGAAAAACTGTTTTTT. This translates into CASRGQGDEKLFF.

CDR3 region: CASSYGNSNQPQHF. CDR3 bases: TGTGCCAGCAGTTACGGGAATAGCAATCAGCCCCAGCATTTT. The chain uses TRBV6-5 and TRBJ1-5; D gene ambiguous. Trimming cost V 2 bases and J 0 bases, with 5 bases left between them. CDR1 and CDR2 from the germline V gene are MNHEY and SVGAGI. The CDR3 consists of 14 residues.

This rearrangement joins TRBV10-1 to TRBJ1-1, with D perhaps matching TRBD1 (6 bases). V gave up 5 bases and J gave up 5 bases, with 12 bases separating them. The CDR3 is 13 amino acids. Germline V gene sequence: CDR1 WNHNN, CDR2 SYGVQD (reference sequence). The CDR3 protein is CASSPGQGTEAFF. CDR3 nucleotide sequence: TGCGCCAGCAGTCCGGGACAAGGGACTGAAGCTTTCTTT.

The CDR3 sequence: CASSPTGSYGYTF. In DNA, the CDR3 is TGTGCCAGCAGCCCTACAGGGAGCTATGGCTACACCTTC. This rearrangement joins TRBV12-3 or TRBV12-4 to TRBJ1-2; possibly TRBD1 for D (6 bases). The CDR3 has 13 amino acids. The V gene lost 6 bases and the J gene lost 4 bases, with 12 bases spanning the gap.

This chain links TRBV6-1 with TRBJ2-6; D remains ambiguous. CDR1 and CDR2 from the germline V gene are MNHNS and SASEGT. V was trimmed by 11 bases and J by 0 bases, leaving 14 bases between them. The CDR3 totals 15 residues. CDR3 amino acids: CAGTQGGSGANVLTF. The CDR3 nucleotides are TGTGCCGGAACTCAAGGTGGCTCTGGGGCCAACGTCCTGACTTTC.

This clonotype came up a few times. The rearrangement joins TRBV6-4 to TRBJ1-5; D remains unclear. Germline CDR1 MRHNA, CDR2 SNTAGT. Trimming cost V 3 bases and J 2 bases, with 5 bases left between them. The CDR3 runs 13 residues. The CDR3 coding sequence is TGTGCCAGCAGTGAGGAGGGCAATCAGCCCCAGCATTTT. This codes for CASSEEGNQPQHF.

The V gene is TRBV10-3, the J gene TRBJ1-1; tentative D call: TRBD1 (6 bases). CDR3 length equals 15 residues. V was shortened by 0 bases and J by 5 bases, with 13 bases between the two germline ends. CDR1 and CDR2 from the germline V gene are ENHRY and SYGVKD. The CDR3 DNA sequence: TGTGCCATCAGTGAGTCCGGGGGCCGTCGGACTGAAGCTTTCTTT. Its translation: CAISESGGRRTEAFF.

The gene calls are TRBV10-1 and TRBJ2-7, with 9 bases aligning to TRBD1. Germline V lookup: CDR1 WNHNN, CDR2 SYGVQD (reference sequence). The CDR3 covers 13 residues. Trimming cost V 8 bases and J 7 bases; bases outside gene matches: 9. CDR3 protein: CASGEQGASEQYF. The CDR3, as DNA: TGCGCCAGCGGAGAACAGGGGGCCAGTGAGCAGTACTTC.

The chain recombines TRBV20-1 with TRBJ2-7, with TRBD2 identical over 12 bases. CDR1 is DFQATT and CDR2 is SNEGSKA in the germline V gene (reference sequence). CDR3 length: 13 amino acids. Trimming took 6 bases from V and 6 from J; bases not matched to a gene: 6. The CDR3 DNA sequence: TGCAGTGCCCGACTAGCGGGGGCGGGCGAGCAGTACTTC. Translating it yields CSARLAGAGEQYF.

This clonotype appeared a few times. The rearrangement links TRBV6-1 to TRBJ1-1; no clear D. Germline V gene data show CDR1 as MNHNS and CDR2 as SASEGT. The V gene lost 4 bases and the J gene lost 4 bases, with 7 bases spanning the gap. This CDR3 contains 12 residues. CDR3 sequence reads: CASSVHSTEAFF. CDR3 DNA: TGTGCCAGCAGTGTTCACAGCACTGAAGCTTTCTTT.

CDR3 nucleotides: TGTGCCAGCAGTTTTCTACAGAGGGATGAGCAGTTCTTC. Protein product: CASSFLQRDEQFF. The V and J genes are TRBV12-3 or TRBV12-4 and TRBJ2-1; D perhaps matches TRBD2 (5 bases). V dropped 3 bases and J dropped 8 bases, with 11 bases sitting between them. This CDR3 is 13 amino acids long.

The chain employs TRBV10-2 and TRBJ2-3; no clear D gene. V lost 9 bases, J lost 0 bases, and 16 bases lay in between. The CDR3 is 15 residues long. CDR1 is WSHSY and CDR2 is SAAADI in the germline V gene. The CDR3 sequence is CASIGYPRSTDTQYF. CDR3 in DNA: TGCGCCAGTATCGGGTACCCTAGGAGCACAGATACGCAGTATTTT.

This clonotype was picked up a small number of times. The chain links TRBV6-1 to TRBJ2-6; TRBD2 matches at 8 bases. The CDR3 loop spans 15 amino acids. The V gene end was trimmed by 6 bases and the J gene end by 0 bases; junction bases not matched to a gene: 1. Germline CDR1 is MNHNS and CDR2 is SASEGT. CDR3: CASRAGGSGANVLTF. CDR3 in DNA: TGTGCCAGCAGGGCGGGAGGCTCTGGGGCCAACGTCCTGACTTTC.

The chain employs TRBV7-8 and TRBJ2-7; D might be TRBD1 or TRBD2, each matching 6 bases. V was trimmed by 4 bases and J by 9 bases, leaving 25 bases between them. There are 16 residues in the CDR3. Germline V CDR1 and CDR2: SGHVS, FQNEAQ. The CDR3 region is CASSSALGVSGGPQYF. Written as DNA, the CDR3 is TGTGCCAGCAGCTCAGCTTTGGGAGTTAGTGGGGGGCCGCAGTACTTC.